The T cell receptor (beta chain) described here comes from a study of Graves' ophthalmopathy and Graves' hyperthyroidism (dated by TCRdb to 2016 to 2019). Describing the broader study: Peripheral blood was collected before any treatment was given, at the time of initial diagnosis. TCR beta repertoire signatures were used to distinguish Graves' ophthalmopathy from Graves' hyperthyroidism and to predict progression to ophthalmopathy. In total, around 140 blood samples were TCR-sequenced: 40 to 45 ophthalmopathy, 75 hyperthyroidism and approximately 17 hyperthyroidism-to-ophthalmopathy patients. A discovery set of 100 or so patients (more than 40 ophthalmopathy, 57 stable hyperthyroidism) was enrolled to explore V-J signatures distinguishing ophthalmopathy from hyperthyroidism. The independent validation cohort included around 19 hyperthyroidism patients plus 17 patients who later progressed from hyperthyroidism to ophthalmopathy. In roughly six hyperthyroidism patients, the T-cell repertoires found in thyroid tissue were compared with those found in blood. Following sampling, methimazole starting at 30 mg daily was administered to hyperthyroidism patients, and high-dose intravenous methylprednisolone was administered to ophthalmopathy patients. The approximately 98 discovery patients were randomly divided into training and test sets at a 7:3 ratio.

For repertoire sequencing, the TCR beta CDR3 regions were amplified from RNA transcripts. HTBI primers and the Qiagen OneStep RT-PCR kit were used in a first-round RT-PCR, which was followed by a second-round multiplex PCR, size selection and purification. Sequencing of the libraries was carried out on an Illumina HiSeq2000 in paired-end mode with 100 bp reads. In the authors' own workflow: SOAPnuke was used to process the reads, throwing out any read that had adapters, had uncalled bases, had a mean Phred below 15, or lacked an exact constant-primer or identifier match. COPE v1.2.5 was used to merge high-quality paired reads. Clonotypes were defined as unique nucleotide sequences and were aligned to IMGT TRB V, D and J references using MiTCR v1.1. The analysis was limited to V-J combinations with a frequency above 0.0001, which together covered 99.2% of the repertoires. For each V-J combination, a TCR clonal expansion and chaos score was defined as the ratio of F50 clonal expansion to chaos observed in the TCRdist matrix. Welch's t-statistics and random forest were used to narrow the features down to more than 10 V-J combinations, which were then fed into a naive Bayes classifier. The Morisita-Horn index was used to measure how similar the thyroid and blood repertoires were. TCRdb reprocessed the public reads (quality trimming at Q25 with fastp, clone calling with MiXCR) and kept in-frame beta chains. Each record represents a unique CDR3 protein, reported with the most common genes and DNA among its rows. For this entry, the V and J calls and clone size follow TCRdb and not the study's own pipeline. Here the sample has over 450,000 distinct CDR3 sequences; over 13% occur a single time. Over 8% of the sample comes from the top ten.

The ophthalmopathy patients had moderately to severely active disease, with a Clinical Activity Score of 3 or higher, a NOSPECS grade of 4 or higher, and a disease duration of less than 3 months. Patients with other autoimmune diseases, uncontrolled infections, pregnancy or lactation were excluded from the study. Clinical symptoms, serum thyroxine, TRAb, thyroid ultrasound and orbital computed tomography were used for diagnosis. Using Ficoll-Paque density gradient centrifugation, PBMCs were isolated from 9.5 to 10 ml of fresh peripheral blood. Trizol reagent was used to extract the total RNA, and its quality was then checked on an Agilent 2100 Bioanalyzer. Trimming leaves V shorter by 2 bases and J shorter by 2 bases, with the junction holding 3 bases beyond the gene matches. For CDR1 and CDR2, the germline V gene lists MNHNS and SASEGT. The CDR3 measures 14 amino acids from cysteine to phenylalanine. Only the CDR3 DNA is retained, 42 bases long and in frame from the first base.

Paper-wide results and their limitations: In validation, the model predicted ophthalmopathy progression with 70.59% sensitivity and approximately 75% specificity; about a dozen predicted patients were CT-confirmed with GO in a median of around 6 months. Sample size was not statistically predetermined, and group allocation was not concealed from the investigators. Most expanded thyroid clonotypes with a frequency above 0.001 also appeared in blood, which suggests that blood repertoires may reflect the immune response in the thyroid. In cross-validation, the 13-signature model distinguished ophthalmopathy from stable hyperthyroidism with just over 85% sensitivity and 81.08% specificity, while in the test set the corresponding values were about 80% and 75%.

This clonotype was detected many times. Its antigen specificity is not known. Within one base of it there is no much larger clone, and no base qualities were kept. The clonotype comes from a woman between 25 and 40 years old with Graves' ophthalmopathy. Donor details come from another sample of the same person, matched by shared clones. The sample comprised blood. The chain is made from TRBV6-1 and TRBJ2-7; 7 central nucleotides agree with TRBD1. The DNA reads TGTGCCAGCAGTGAATGGGACAGAACCTACGAGCAGTACTTC. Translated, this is CASSEWDRTYEQYF.